The source of this T cell receptor (beta chain) is a study of blood T cell repertoires in COVID-19. About the study: Sites in the United States, Italy and Spain provided acute and convalescent COVID-19 samples. PBMCs, B-cell-depleted T cells, or T cells provided the cDNA or gDNA that made up the material.

Clones were read by immunoSEQ multiplex PCR, and TCRdb kept only the in-frame ones, dropping some. The sample carries over 200,000 clones, 84% recorded once. This clone has a handful of counts. Trimming took 6 bases from V and 5 from J; bases not matched to a gene: 3. Germline assignment: CDR1 ENHRY and CDR2 SYGVKD. The CDR3 is 14 residues long. Ages ranged from 18 to 89 years, with residence in 24 US areas. Grouping used clinical history reported by participants in a survey and questionnaire. This chain joins TRBV10-3 and TRBJ1-6; 8 bases map to TRBD1. The sample consisted of PBMCs or T cells enriched from blood (not recorded which). The TCR originated in a man between 60 and 75 years old who had recovered from COVID-19. CDR3 sequence: CAIRGTGDNSPLHF. The DNA for the CDR3 is TGTGCCATCAGGGGGACAGGCGATAATTCACCCCTCCACTTT.